Presented here are 2 T cell receptor beta chains from one specimen sequenced in a study of cytomegalovirus exposure and HLA in healthy donors. The PCR ran on 60 Vbeta and 13 Jbeta primers. Assay used: immunoSEQ multiplex PCR; TCRdb lists only in-frame clones, some missing. Found here are 55,000 to 80,000 clones, roughly 70% of them singletons; the top ten hold nearly 25%. Sequenced input: PBMCs. Every receptor here comes from a man aged 50 or older in good health and CMV-seropositive.

This CDR3 reads CASSQVSPSMASGRASYNEQFF. As DNA, the CDR3 is TGTGCCAGCAGCCAAGTAAGTCCGAGCATGGCTAGCGGGAGGGCCTCCTACAATGAGCAGTTCTTC. The rearrangement uses TRBV4-2 and TRBJ2-1; 12 bases map to TRBD2. Germline trimming cut 1 base from V and 0 bases from J; bases unmatched to any gene: 16. This CDR3 has 22 residues. Per the germline V gene, CDR1 is LGHNA and CDR2 is YNFKEQ.

The chain carries TRBV6-5 and TRBJ1-4; no definite D call. Germline V gene data show CDR1 as MNHEY and CDR2 as SVGAGI. The CDR3 sequence is 14 residues long. The V gene lost 6 bases and the J gene lost 0 bases, with 8 bases spanning the gap. The CDR3 reads CASRLDSTNEKLFF. As DNA, the CDR3 is TGTGCCAGCAGGTTGGACTCAACTAATGAAAAACTGTTTTTT.